Each of the 21 T cell receptor beta chains below was sequenced from the same sample in a study of radiotherapy plus CTLA-4 blockade in lung cancer. Produced via immunoSEQ multiplex PCR; TCRdb's table is partial and in-frame only. This sample yields roughly 48,000 clones, of which around 86% are seen a single time; about 3.6% belongs to the top ten. The specimen comprised peripheral blood, sampled from a patient treated with radiotherapy plus ipilimumab. Receptors originate from a human donor with non-small cell lung cancer who had stable disease on radiotherapy plus ipilimumab.

This clone was counted a few times. V and J are TRBV9 and TRBJ2-1; TRBD2 matches 8 bases. The CDR3 covers 16 residues. CDR1 and CDR2 from the germline V gene are SGDLS and YYNGEE. The trim removed 0 bases at V and 8 bases at J, leaving 10 bases unmatched. The CDR3 nucleotides read TGTGCCAGCAGCGTAGGACAGCGGGGGAGGATCGATGAGCAGTTCTTC. Encoded protein: CASSVGQRGRIDEQFF.

The genes are TRBV19 and TRBJ1-2; TRBD1 agrees at 11 bases. From germline, CDR1 is LNHDA and CDR2 SQIVND (reference sequence). With V trimmed by 7 bases and J by 3 bases, 16 bases remained unmatched. This CDR3 spans 18 amino acids. CDR3 nucleotides: TGTGCCAGTACCCATTACAGAGGACAGGGGGCCTACGACTATGGCTACACCTTC. Translating gives CASTHYRGQGAYDYGYTF.

This clone was found a few times. This chain uses TRBV6-5 with TRBJ2-7; TRBD2 matches at 10 bases. J was trimmed by 4 bases and V by 5 bases; bases with no gene match: 5. CDR1 is MNHEY and CDR2 is SVGAGI in the germline V gene. The CDR3 spans 14 residues. DNA for the CDR3: TGTGCCAGCAGTCAAGCGGGAGGGCTGTACGAGCAGTACTTC. Translating gives CASSQAGGLYEQYF.

The chain is built from TRBV27 and TRBJ2-1; TRBD2 aligns across 9 bases. V lost 0 bases, J lost 0 bases, and 3 bases stayed unmatched. CDR1 and CDR2 (germline): MNHEY, SMNVEV (reference sequence). The CDR3 has 17 amino acids. The CDR3 spells CASSLSRGRASYNEQFF. The CDR3 DNA reads TGTGCCAGCAGTTTATCGCGCGGGAGGGCCTCCTACAATGAGCAGTTCTTC.

This rearrangement joins TRBV5-1 to TRBJ2-3; perhaps TRBD1 as D (5 bases). Germline CDR1 SGHRS, CDR2 YFSETQ. The V end lost 1 base, the J end lost 2 bases, and 11 bases lay between the germline ends. The CDR3 totals 15 residues. This CDR3 is CASSLRGGSTDTQYF. In DNA form, the CDR3 reads TGCGCCAGCAGCTTGAGGGGCGGATCCACAGATACGCAGTATTTT.

The chain couples TRBV28 to TRBJ2-5; the match to TRBD2 covers 7 bases. The CDR3 length is 15 residues. Trimming took 6 bases from V and 0 from J; bases not matched to a gene: 7. Germline CDR1 reads MDHEN; CDR2 reads SYDVKM. CDR3 sequence reads: CASRRGGLNQETQYF. The CDR3 DNA reads TGTGCCAGCAGGAGGGGAGGGTTGAACCAAGAGACCCAGTACTTC.

The J gene is TRBJ2-3, the V gene TRBV5-1, with D possibly matching TRBD2 (7 bases). Germline V CDR1 and CDR2: SGHRS, YFSETQ. There are 15 residues in the CDR3. Between the trimmed V and J ends, which lost 4 bases and 2 bases, there was a span of 14 bases. CDR3 nucleotides: TGCGCCAGCAGCCCGGGGGGCGGGTTCACAGATACGCAGTATTTT. Amino acid sequence: CASSPGGGFTDTQYF.

The rearrangement links TRBV30 to TRBJ2-1; 9 bases line up with TRBD1. Germline-derived CDR1 and CDR2 are GTSNPN and SVGIG (reference sequence). Germline trimming cut 3 bases from V and 1 base from J; bases unmatched to any gene: 16. The CDR3 has 19 amino acids. The CDR3 DNA reads as TGTGCCTGGAGCCACCGACCCTTCGGACAGGGGTTGTCCTACAATGAGCAGTTCTTC. Residues: CAWSHRPFGQGLSYNEQFF.

This clone has a handful of counts. CDR3 DNA: TGTGCCAGCAGCCCAGATTACGACAGGGTAAGCGAGCAGTACTTC. It is translated as CASSPDYDRVSEQYF. The chain recombines TRBV14 with TRBJ2-7; 7 positions agree with TRBD1. The junction had 12 bases not matched to a gene; V was cut back by 4 bases and J by 6 bases. Germline-derived CDR1 and CDR2 are SGHDN and FVKESK. The CDR3 contains 15 residues.

The V call is TRBV7-3, the J call TRBJ2-3; TRBD2 matches 7 bases. Germline CDR1 is SGHTA and CDR2 is FQGTGA. This CDR3 comprises 13 residues. V trimming: 2 bases; J trimming: 7 bases; junction bases outside the gene matches: 3. CDR3 sequence: CASSLGTTYTQYF. The CDR3 DNA is TGTGCCAGCAGCTTAGGGACTACCTATACGCAGTATTTT.

The CDR3: CASSPGQHLGLNTGELFF. The DNA for the CDR3 is TGTGCCAGCAGTCCCGGACAGCATCTCGGCCTGAACACCGGGGAGCTGTTTTTT. The chain recombines TRBV27 with TRBJ2-2; TRBD1 might be the D (6 bases). This CDR3 region has 18 residues. Germline CDR1 MNHEY, CDR2 SMNVEV (reference sequence). Trimming took 5 bases from V and 1 from J, leaving 20 bases between them.

The rearrangement uses TRBV7-8 and TRBJ2-5; TRBD1 matches 7 bases. Germline-derived CDR1 and CDR2 are SGHVS and FQNEAQ. J lost 1 base, V lost 4 bases, and 0 bases had no gene match. The CDR3 sequence is 13 residues long. CDR3 nucleotide sequence: TGTGCCAGCAGCTGGGACAGCCAAGAGACCCAGTACTTC. Translating it yields CASSWDSQETQYF.

This chain connects TRBV19 to TRBJ2-2, with D perhaps TRBD1 (6 bases). Trimming took 6 bases from V and 4 from J, leaving 18 bases between them. CDR1 LNHDA and CDR2 SQIVND come from the germline V gene (reference sequence). The CDR3 totals 16 residues. The DNA of the CDR3 is TGTGCCAGTAGGGACCAGGGGTCCTTACTCACCGGGGAGCTGTTTTTT. The encoded protein is CASRDQGSLLTGELFF. The entire variable domain, with the rest obtained from reference TRBV19 and TRBJ2-2, is as follows: DGGITQSPKYLFRKEGQNVTLSCEQNLNHDAMYWYRQDPGQGLRLIYYSQIVNDFQKGDIAEGYSVSREKKESFPLTVTSAQKNPTAFYLCASRDQGSLLTGELFFGEGSRLTVL.

Only a few counts were recorded for this clone. The rearrangement uses TRBV27 and TRBJ1-4; 9 bases map to TRBD1. Germline CDR1 MNHEY, CDR2 SMNVEV (reference sequence). This CDR3 contains 14 residues. V lost 3 bases and J lost 6; bases outside the gene matches: 2. For the CDR3, the DNA is TGTGCCAGCAGTTTTACAGGGGGCTATGAAAAACTGTTTTTT. Translated, it gives CASSFTGGYEKLFF.

The V call is TRBV7-2, the J call TRBJ2-7; weak D call: TRBD2 (6 bases). The CDR3 is 13 residues long. The V gene's germline CDR1 is SGHTA and CDR2 FQGNSA. The V end was cut by 5 bases, the J end by 3 bases, with 11 bases between. The CDR3 nucleotides are TGTGCCAGCAGCCCCCGGGGACTCTACGAGCAGTACTTC. Amino acids: CASSPRGLYEQYF.

V is TRBV28 and J is TRBJ2-7; D not resolved. The CDR3 length is 11 residues. CDR1 is MDHEN and CDR2 is SYDVKM in the germline V gene. V was cut by 6 bases and J by 0 bases, with 3 bases left in between. CDR3 loop: CASSSSYEQYF. The CDR3, as DNA: TGTGCCAGCAGCTCCTCCTACGAGCAGTACTTC.

The chain recombines TRBV11-2 with TRBJ2-7, with D uncertain. Germline CDR1 SGHAT, CDR2 FQNNGV. Between the trimmed V and J ends, which lost 0 bases and 3 bases, there was a span of 6 bases. The CDR3 consists of 13 residues. CDR3 coding DNA: TGTGCCAGCAGCTTAGACACAATCTACGAGCAGTACTTC. Its translation: CASSLDTIYEQYF.

The chain has TRBV4-3 and TRBJ2-1; 9 bases line up with TRBD2. Germline V gene sequence: CDR1 LGHNA, CDR2 YSLEER. The CDR3 runs to 15 residues. V lost 2 bases, J lost 8 bases, and 7 bases stayed unmatched. The CDR3 bases are TGCGCCAGCAGCCAACGTAGCGGGAGCTTATATGAGCAGTTCTTC. Translated, it gives CASSQRSGSLYEQFF.

The chain employs TRBV18 and TRBJ2-7; 7 bases fit TRBD1. CDR1 and CDR2 (germline): KGHSH, LQKENI. V was pared by 4 bases and J by 2 bases, with 8 bases of the junction left unmatched. The CDR3 consists of 15 residues. CDR3 in DNA: TGTGCCAGCTCACTAGGTACGACAGGGACCTACGAGCAGTACTTC. Its protein is CASSLGTTGTYEQYF.

The rearrangement joins TRBV10-2 to TRBJ1-4; 8 bases agree with TRBD1. Germline V lookup: CDR1 WSHSY, CDR2 SAAADI. V trimming: 6 bases; J trimming: 8 bases; junction bases outside the gene matches: 5. The CDR3 consists of 13 residues. The DNA for the CDR3 is TGCGCCAGCAGCCCACGGGACAGGGAAAAACTGTTTTTT. It yields the protein CASSPRDREKLFF.

CDR3 protein: CSVSGTGTDTQYF. The CDR3 nucleotides read TGCAGCGTCTCCGGGACAGGGACAGATACGCAGTATTTT. The chain employs TRBV29-1 and TRBJ2-3; the match to TRBD1 covers 9 bases. After removal of 6 bases from V and 3 bases from J, the junction contained 4 bases not matched to a gene. CDR1 and CDR2 from the germline V gene are SQVTM and ANQGSEA. There are 13 residues in the CDR3.